Each of the 15 T cell receptor beta chains below was sequenced from the same sample in a study of post-analysis software for immune sequencing data. The study, taken as a whole, reports: Among five TRBV segments more frequent in patients than controls were TRBV5-6, TRBV5-1 and TRBV20-1.

cDNA libraries of TCR beta carried unique molecular identifiers. MiXCR was run by TCRdb on the PCR reads, yielding one entry per CDR3 protein. The table includes approximately 660,000 distinct CDR3 sequences, approximately 60% detected once. Antigen specificity for these receptors is unknown. Sequenced: blood. These receptors all come from a girl aged 2-15 years with multiple sclerosis.

This clonotype was counted between two and nine times. The rearrangement uses TRBV29-1 and TRBJ2-5, with D possibly TRBD1 on 6 matching bases. The CDR3 spans 13 residues. V dropped 3 bases and J dropped 0 bases, with 8 bases sitting between them. Germline V gives CDR1 SQVTM, CDR2 ANQGSEA. The CDR3 sequence: CSVETGYQETQYF. CDR3 in DNA: TGCAGCGTTGAGACAGGTTACCAAGAGACCCAGTACTTC.

This clonotype was picked up a small number of times. V gene TRBV12-3 or TRBV12-4 combines with J gene TRBJ2-5, with TRBD2 matching 9 bases. This CDR3 comprises 16 residues. V lost 4 bases to trimming and J lost 2 bases; unmatched junction nucleotides: 8. The DNA of the CDR3 is TGTGCCAGCAGTTCCTCGGGGCGGGGGGGACAAGAGACCCAGTACTTC. The encoded protein is CASSSSGRGGQETQYF.

The rearrangement joins TRBV15 to TRBJ2-7; D is unclear. Trimming stripped 0 bases from V and 2 bases from J, with 14 bases between. Per germline, CDR1 LNHNV and CDR2 YYDKDF (reference sequence). This CDR3 is built from 16 residues. Here the CDR3 DNA reads TGTGCCACCAGCAGAGATCGGACCCAGGCGGCCTACGAGCAGTACTTC. Translating gives CATSRDRTQAAYEQYF.

In this sample, this clonotype turned up a few times. The J gene is TRBJ2-4, the V gene TRBV11-2; D remains ambiguous. V was clipped by 5 bases and J by 8 bases, with 16 bases between them. This CDR3 is built from 14 residues. Germline V gene data show CDR1 as SGHAT and CDR2 as FQNNGV. The CDR3 reads CASSPRVNRHIQYF. The CDR3 DNA reads TGTGCCAGCAGCCCCCGGGTGAATAGGCACATTCAGTACTTC.

The chain has TRBV29-1 and TRBJ2-3; 9 bases fit TRBD1. Germline CDR1 is SQVTM and CDR2 is ANQGSEA. The length of the CDR3 is 17 residues. V was clipped by 2 bases and J by 2 bases; unmatched bases: 11. CDR3 residues: CSVEPVRQGENTDTQYF. The CDR3 DNA reads TGCAGCGTTGAACCGGTGCGACAGGGGGAGAACACAGATACGCAGTATTTT.

The genes are TRBV10-2 and TRBJ1-5; 7 bases agree with TRBD1. The CDR3 has 15 amino acids. The germline V gene has CDR1 WSHSY and CDR2 SAAADI. After removal of 6 bases from V and 4 bases from J, the junction contained 9 bases not matched to a gene. The CDR3 sequence: CASSEQGGWNQPQHF. CDR3 DNA: TGCGCCAGCAGCGAGCAGGGGGGCTGGAATCAGCCCCAGCATTTT.

The V and J genes are TRBV25-1 and TRBJ1-1, with 9 bases identical to TRBD1. This CDR3 has 14 residues. Per the germline V gene, CDR1 is MGHDK and CDR2 is SYGVNS. V was clipped by 10 bases and J by 2 bases; unmatched bases: 8. Here the CDR3 DNA reads TGTGCCAACATAGACAGGGGGGGAAACACTGAAGCTTTCTTT. Translation gives CANIDRGGNTEAFF.

The chain uses TRBV7-2 and TRBJ2-5; D tentatively fits TRBD1 or TRBD2 (5 bases each). The CDR3 extends over 13 amino acids. Germline V gives CDR1 SGHTA, CDR2 FQGNSA. The V end was cut by 5 bases, the J end by 1 base, with 8 bases between. The CDR3 DNA reads TGTGCCAGCAGCCGGGACCCCCAAGAGACCCAGTACTTC. Encoded protein: CASSRDPQETQYF.

V is TRBV6-6 and J is TRBJ1-4, with D unresolved. The CDR3 runs 12 residues. Germline V CDR1 and CDR2: MNHNY, SVGAGI (reference sequence). Trimming took off 5 bases at V and 10 bases at J, with 11 bases between the two ends. The CDR3 DNA reads as TGTGCCAGCAGTCACCCCAAAGGAAAACTGTTTTTT. Amino acid sequence: CASSHPKGKLFF.

The V gene is TRBV5-1, the J gene TRBJ2-5; D uncertain. Per germline, CDR1 SGHRS and CDR2 YFSETQ. The length of the CDR3 is 15 residues. V was shortened by 4 bases and J by 0 bases, with 13 bases between the two germline ends. This chain's CDR3 is CASSATTPNQETQYF. In DNA form, the CDR3 reads TGCGCCAGCAGCGCGACGACACCTAACCAAGAGACCCAGTACTTC.

In the case of this clonotype: Because it lacks the conserved phenylalanine or tryptophan at the end, this CDR3 is likely a read error. The J gene is TRBJ2-3, the V gene TRBV6-5, with D hard to call. This CDR3 has 14 amino acids. Germline-derived CDR1 and CDR2 are MNHEY and SVGAGI. The V end lost 2 bases, the J end lost 7 bases, and 13 bases lay between the germline ends. CDR3: CASSYGLLDYTQYL. As DNA, the CDR3 is TGTGCCAGCAGTTACGGTCTACTTGACTATACGCAGTATTTG.

The chain joins TRBV20-1 to TRBJ1-5; possibly TRBD1 for D (5 bases). V was shortened by 4 bases and J by 11 bases, with 30 bases between the two germline ends. This CDR3 is built from 17 residues. Germline V gene data show CDR1 as DFQATT and CDR2 as SNEGSKA (reference sequence). Written as DNA, the CDR3 is TGCAGTGCTATCGGACTAGCGGGAGGGGTAGACCAAGAGACCCAGCATTTT. Its protein product is CSAIGLAGGVDQETQHF.

V gene TRBV20-1 combines with J gene TRBJ1-2; maybe TRBD1 (5 bases). Germline V gene data show CDR1 as DFQATT and CDR2 as SNEGSKA (reference sequence). The CDR3 totals 13 residues. Trimming pared 6 bases from V and 10 bases from J, leaving 21 bases between. The CDR3 nucleotides are TGCAGTGCCTGGGGACGGGCAGTTCGCGACTACACCTTC. Translating gives CSAWGRAVRDYTF.

This clonotype was counted once. J is TRBJ2-7 and V is TRBV28, with 8 nucleotides matching TRBD1. J lost 2 bases, V lost 3 bases, and 3 bases had no gene match. Germline loops: CDR1 MDHEN, CDR2 SYDVKM. The CDR3 is 14 amino acids. CDR3 region: CASSLEGQAYEQYF. DNA of the CDR3: TGTGCCAGCAGTTTGGAGGGACAGGCCTACGAGCAGTACTTC.

The V gene is TRBV20-1, the J gene TRBJ2-3; 7 bases match TRBD1. CDR1 is DFQATT, CDR2 SNEGSKA, per germline (reference sequence). Losses at the gene ends were 3 bases for V and 0 bases for J; bases not matched to a gene: 3. This CDR3 has 14 amino acids. Written as DNA, the CDR3 is TGCAGTGCTAGCCCGGGACAGAGCACAGATACGCAGTATTTT. It codes for CSASPGQSTDTQYF.